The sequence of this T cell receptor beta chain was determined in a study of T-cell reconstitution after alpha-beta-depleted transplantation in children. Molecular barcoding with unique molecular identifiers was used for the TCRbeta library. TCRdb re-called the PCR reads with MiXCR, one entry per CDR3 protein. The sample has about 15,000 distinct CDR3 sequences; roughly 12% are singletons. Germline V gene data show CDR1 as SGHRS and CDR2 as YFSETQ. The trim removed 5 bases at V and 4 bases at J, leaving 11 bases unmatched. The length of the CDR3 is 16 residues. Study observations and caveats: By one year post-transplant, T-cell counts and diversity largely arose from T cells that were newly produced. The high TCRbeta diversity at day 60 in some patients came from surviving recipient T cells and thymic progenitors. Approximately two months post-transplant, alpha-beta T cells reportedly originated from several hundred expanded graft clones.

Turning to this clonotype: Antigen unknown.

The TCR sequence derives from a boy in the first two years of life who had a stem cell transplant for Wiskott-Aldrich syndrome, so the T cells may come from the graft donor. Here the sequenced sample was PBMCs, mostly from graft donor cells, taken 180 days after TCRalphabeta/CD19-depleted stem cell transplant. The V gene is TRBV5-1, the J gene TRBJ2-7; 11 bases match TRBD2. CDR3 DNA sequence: TGCGCCAGCAGACATGAACTAGCGGGAGTTGTTTACGAGCAGTACTTC. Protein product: CASRHELAGVVYEQYF.